The 9 T cell receptor beta chains given below trace back to one sample, sequenced in a study of cytomegalovirus exposure and HLA in healthy donors. Vbeta (60) and Jbeta (13) primers were used in the PCR. Assay used: immunoSEQ multiplex PCR; TCRdb lists only in-frame clones, some missing. This repertoire shows about 110,000 clones, 60% to 85% found once; its top ten account for roughly 5%. Sequenced input: PBMCs. Receptors were obtained from a female donor in good health and CMV-seropositive.

V and J are TRBV5-1 and TRBJ2-7; 9 bases agree with TRBD1. J was trimmed by 0 bases and V by 7 bases; bases with no gene match: 8. Germline values: CDR1 SGHRS, CDR2 YFSETQ. The CDR3 consists of 15 residues. The CDR3 DNA reads as TGCGCCAGCGGATACGGACAGGGGAGCTCCTACGAGCAGTACTTC. Translated: CASGYGQGSSYEQYF. Together with reference TRBV5-1 and TRBJ2-7, the CDR3 gives the full variable domain: KAGVTQTPRYLIKTRGQQVTLSCSPISGHRSVSWYQQTPGQGLQFLFEYFSETQRNKGNFPGRFSGRQFSNSRSEMNVSTLELGDSALYLCASGYGQGSSYEQYFGPGTRLTVT.

V and J are TRBV19 and TRBJ1-2; TRBD1 aligns across 7 bases. V trimming: 9 bases; J trimming: 2 bases; junction bases outside the gene matches: 6. The germline CDR1 and CDR2 sequences are LNHDA and SQIVND (reference sequence). This CDR3 contains 13 residues. CDR3 loop: CASQKTGNYGYTF. The CDR3 DNA sequence: TGTGCCAGCCAAAAGACAGGGAACTATGGCTACACCTTC. Drawing the rest from reference TRBV19 and TRBJ1-2, the complete variable domain is DGGITQSPKYLFRKEGQNVTLSCEQNLNHDAMYWYRQDPGQGLRLIYYSQIVNDFQKGDIAEGYSVSREKKESFPLTVTSAQKNPTAFYLCASQKTGNYGYTFGSGTRLTVV.

V is TRBV4-1 and J is TRBJ1-2; 9 bases are a match to TRBD1. The V segment lost 0 bases and the J segment 8 bases; nucleotides outside the gene matches: 7. CDR1 is MGHRA and CDR2 is YSYEKL in the germline V gene. CDR3 length equals 15 residues. This CDR3 is CASSQDHRGLLGYTF. The CDR3 bases are TGCGCCAGCAGCCAAGATCACAGGGGGCTCCTCGGCTACACCTTC.

The chain links TRBV7-3 to TRBJ1-6, with TRBD1 as a possible D gene (6 bases). CDR1 and CDR2 from the germline V gene are SGHTA and FQGTGA. The germline V and J ends were trimmed by 6 bases and 6 bases, with 9 bases remaining between them. The CDR3 runs to 13 residues. CDR3 sequence (DNA): TGTGCCAGCAGGTCGGACAGTAATTCACCCCTCCACTTT. This encodes CASRSDSNSPLHF.

The chain employs TRBV18 and TRBJ2-1; TRBD2 agrees at 8 bases. With 4 bases clipped from V and 5 bases from J, the junction kept 1 base outside the gene matches. Germline V CDR1 and CDR2: KGHSH, LQKENI. The CDR3 sequence is 13 residues long. The CDR3 here is CASSLAGNNEQFF. CDR3 nucleotide sequence: TGTGCCAGCTCACTAGCGGGGAACAATGAGCAGTTCTTC.

The chain recombines TRBV30 with TRBJ2-2; no clear D. Germline lookup yields CDR1 GTSNPN and CDR2 SVGIG (reference sequence). The V gene lost 1 base and the J gene lost 7 bases, with 7 bases spanning the gap. The CDR3 has 12 amino acids. The CDR3 protein is CAWSETGGELFF. The DNA for the CDR3 is TGTGCCTGGAGTGAGACTGGCGGGGAGCTGTTTTTT.

The rearrangement joins TRBV7-8 to TRBJ2-7, with TRBD1 matching 8 bases. CDR3 length: 14 residues. The germline V gene encodes CDR1 SGHVS and CDR2 FQNEAQ. Germline trimming cut 4 bases from V and 0 bases from J; bases unmatched to any gene: 2. The CDR3 region is CASSWDRSSYEQYF. The CDR3 nucleotides read TGTGCCAGCAGCTGGGACAGGAGCTCCTACGAGCAGTACTTC.

The chain is built from TRBV9 and TRBJ2-1, with 7 bases that match TRBD1. There are 13 residues in the CDR3. The J segment lost 8 bases and the V segment lost 10 bases, leaving 12 bases of the junction unmatched. Germline V gene data show CDR1 as SGDLS and CDR2 as YYNGEE. For the CDR3, the DNA is TGTGCCTCCGAGGGGGCCCCGGGCGATGAGCAGTTCTTC. Translating gives CASEGAPGDEQFF.

This clone was seen more than once but under ten times. The chain links TRBV2 to TRBJ1-1; unclear D gene. V lost 4 bases and J 4 bases, leaving 10 bases between the germline ends. The germline V gene encodes CDR1 SNHLY and CDR2 FYNNEI. The CDR3 is 13 residues long. The CDR3 region has the DNA TGTGCCAGCAGTGTAACAGAGCTCACTGAAGCTTTCTTT. Its translation is CASSVTELTEAFF.